This is a list of T cell receptor beta chains from one sample in a study of OX40 agonist ivuxolimab in advanced cancers. Assay: immunoSEQ multiplex PCR; the TCRdb copy retains only in-frame clones and omits some. The table has tens of thousands of clones, approximately 80% seen once. This specimen was CD4+ or CD8+ T cells sorted from blood, taken in a trial of the OX40 agonist ivuxolimab. Receptors originate from an adult with an advanced solid tumor such as melanoma, head and neck, liver or kidney cancer. CDR3s include the opening cysteine and the closing phenylalanine or tryptophan. A D gene is named only where the DNA matches it firmly. Clone size is stated in some rows and not others, as once, few, many or a class when expanded.

V	D	J	size	DNA	CDR3
TRBV7-9	-	TRBJ2-1	-	TGTGCCAGCAGCCCAAAGGTAGTGTCCAATGAGCAGTTCTTC	CASSPKVVSNEQFF
TRBV15	TRBD1	TRBJ2-7	-	TGTGCCACCAGCAGAGGGACAGGGGGTTACGAGCAGTACTTC	CATSRGTGGYEQYF
TRBV9	-	TRBJ2-1	-	TGTGCCAGCAGCTCCCGCGGCTCCTACAATGAGCAGTTCTTC	CASSSRGSYNEQFF
TRBV4-1	TRBD2	TRBJ2-4	-	TGCGCCAGCAGCCAGGGACTAGCGGGGTTACTAGCCAAAAACATTCAGTACTTC	CASSQGLAGLLAKNIQYF
TRBV7-2	-	TRBJ2-1	-	TGTGCCAGCAGGCCACTAGGGGGGTTCCTCAATGAGCAGTTCTTC	CASRPLGGFLNEQFF
TRBV4-1	TRBD2	TRBJ2-1	few	TGCGCCAGCAGCCAAACTAGCGGACCGCCCTACAATGAGCAGTTCTTC	CASSQTSGPPYNEQFF
TRBV9	TRBD1	TRBJ1-1	-	TGTGCCAGCAGCGTCCTAGGGACAGGCGATGAAGCTTTCTTT	CASSVLGTGDEAFF
TRBV9	TRBD1	TRBJ2-1	-	TGTGCCAGCAGCGACACAGGGGGCTCCTACAATGAGCAGTTCTTC	CASSDTGGSYNEQFF
TRBV27	TRBD1	TRBJ2-5	-	TGTGCCAGCAGTCCCGGACAGGGGGCGGGGTTGGAGACCCAGTACTTC	CASSPGQGAGLETQYF
TRBV6-1	-	TRBJ2-7	-	TGTGCCAGCAATCTGGGGAGCTCCTACGAGCAGTACTTC	CASNLGSSYEQYF
TRBV19	-	TRBJ2-5	-	TGTGCCAGTAGTATCGCCCAGGACAAAATGGGAGAGACCCAGTACTTC	CASSIAQDKMGETQYF
TRBV5-1	-	TRBJ1-2	-	TGCGCCAGCAGCTTGGCCGACAGTGGCTATGGCTACACCTTC	CASSLADSGYGYTF
TRBV7-3	-	TRBJ1-6	-	TGTGCCAGCAGCTCGGGGATTAATTCACCCCTCCACTTT	CASSSGINSPLHF
TRBV4-1	-	TRBJ1-5	-	TGCGCCAGCAGCCAAGTGTCGGGTGAGCCCCAGCATTTT	CASSQVSGEPQHF
TRBV27	-	TRBJ2-1	once	TGTGCCAGCAGTCTTCGTTGGGCCCTCGGGCAGTTCTTC	CASSLRWALGQFF
TRBV30	TRBD1	TRBJ1-5	-	TGTGCCTCGGGACAGGGGGCGCATCAGCCCCAGCATTTT	CASGQGAHQPQHF
TRBV28	-	TRBJ1-4	-	TGTGCCAGCAGTCCTCGGACATATTCTGTAGAGTTTTTT	CASSPRTYSVEFF
TRBV9	-	TRBJ1-2	-	TGTGCCAGCAGCGGAACGGATATCCTTGGCTACACCTTC	CASSGTDILGYTF
TRBV28	-	TRBJ1-5	once	TGTGCCAGCAGTTCGCCTTACGGGGTCCAGGGATCTAGCAATCAGCCCCAGCATTTT	CASSSPYGVQGSSNQPQHF
TRBV27	TRBD2	TRBJ2-5	once	TGTGCCAGCAGGACCTCTCTGACTAGCGTGCAAGAGACCCAGTACTTC	CASRTSLTSVQETQYF
TRBV2	-	TRBJ2-5	-	TGTGCCAGCAGTCTAGGGGCCGAGACCCAGTACTTC	CASSLGAETQYF
TRBV10-3	-	TRBJ2-5	-	TGTGCCGACATTGATCGCCAAGAGACCCAGTACTTC	CADIDRQETQYF
TRBV28	-	TRBJ2-1	-	TGTGCCAGCAGTTTAGGGGAATCCTACAATGAGCAGTTCTTC	CASSLGESYNEQFF
TRBV11-3	TRBD2	TRBJ2-1	-	TGTGCCAGCAGCTTGAGCAGCGGGGAGTACAATGAGCAGTTCTTC	CASSLSSGEYNEQFF
TRBV6-4	-	TRBJ2-7	-	TGTGCCAGCAGTGACAGTTACGAGCAGTACTTC	CASSDSYEQYF
TRBV28	TRBD1	TRBJ2-3	-	TGTGCCAGCAGGACAGGGGCGATGGCAGATACGCAGTATTTT	CASRTGAMADTQYF
TRBV10-2	TRBD1	TRBJ2-1	-	TGCGCCAGCACCAGGGGGTCCTACAATGAGCAGTTCTTC	CASTRGSYNEQFF
TRBV28	-	TRBJ2-3	-	TGTGCCAGCAGTTTCAGCCCCAGGTTGGCGGGAAACACAGATACGCAGTATTTT	CASSFSPRLAGNTDTQYF
TRBV5-4	-	TRBJ1-1	-	TGTGCCAGCAGCGGAAGACAGGAGGGAACTGAAGCTTTCTTT	CASSGRQEGTEAFF
TRBV7-2	-	TRBJ1-2	-	TGTGCCAGCAGCTTAGTCACGGGGGGCGCTTTAGATGGCTACACCTTC	CASSLVTGGALDGYTF
TRBV4-1	-	TRBJ2-7	-	TGCGCCAGCAGCCCCCACCCTCGCGGGAAGGTCTACGAGCAGTACTTC	CASSPHPRGKVYEQYF